A single sample gave rise to the 30 T cell receptor beta chains below, sequenced in a study of cytomegalovirus exposure and HLA in healthy donors. The PCR employed 60 Vbeta primers together with 13 Jbeta primers. The method was immunoSEQ multiplex PCR; TCRdb's version includes in-frame clones alone and lacks a portion of them. The sample holds about 180,000 clones, just under 80% seen once. Sequencing used PBMCs. Source of these receptors: a woman aged 25 to 39 in good health and CMV-seronegative.

The genes are TRBV2 and TRBJ2-7; 8 nucleotides agree with TRBD2. Germline V lookup: CDR1 SNHLY, CDR2 FYNNEI. The CDR3 totals 13 residues. V lost 9 bases to trimming and J lost 6 bases; unmatched junction nucleotides: 10. This chain's CDR3 is CASCGGPLGEQYF. DNA of the CDR3: TGTGCCAGTTGCGGGGGGCCCTTGGGCGAGCAGTACTTC.

J is TRBJ2-5 and V is TRBV19; TRBD2 agrees at 13 bases. The V gene end was trimmed by 4 bases and the J gene end by 5 bases; junction bases not matched to a gene: 16. This CDR3 has 19 amino acids. The germline CDR1 and CDR2 sequences are LNHDA and SQIVND (reference sequence). CDR3 sequence: CASSKNGLAGATGGETQYF. DNA of the CDR3: TGTGCCAGTAGTAAAAATGGACTAGCGGGGGCTACCGGAGGGGAGACCCAGTACTTC.

The chain combines TRBV5-1 with TRBJ2-7; D gene unclear. V was shortened by 3 bases and J by 0 bases, with 10 bases between the two germline ends. From germline, CDR1 is SGHRS and CDR2 YFSETQ. CDR3 length equals 14 residues. This chain's CDR3 is CASSYRLSSYEQYF. The CDR3 nucleotides are TGCGCCAGCAGCTACCGACTTAGCTCCTACGAGCAGTACTTC.

This clone was detected once. The V and J genes are TRBV7-9 and TRBJ1-1, with TRBD1 as a possible D gene (6 bases). In germline, CDR1 is SEHNR, CDR2 FQNEAQ (reference sequence). Trimming took 5 bases from V and 4 from J, leaving 14 bases between them. The CDR3 contains 14 residues. The DNA of the CDR3 is TGTGCCAGCAGCAAGACAGGCGCGGTCACTGAAGCTTTCTTT. Translation gives CASSKTGAVTEAFF.

V usage is TRBV10-3 and J usage is TRBJ1-2; no clear D gene. V gave up 0 bases and J gave up 11 bases, with 10 bases separating them. Germline V gene data show CDR1 as ENHRY and CDR2 as SYGVKD. This CDR3 has 12 residues. In nucleotides, the CDR3 is TGTGCCATCAGTGAGTCGCCGTCCGCGTACACCTTC. The encoded protein is CAISESPSAYTF.

The chain is built from TRBV7-2 and TRBJ2-7; TRBD2 matches 13 bases. The V gene end was trimmed by 5 bases and the J gene end by 7 bases; junction bases not matched to a gene: 11. The length of the CDR3 is 16 residues. The V gene's germline CDR1 is SGHTA and CDR2 FQGNSA. The CDR3 DNA is TGTGCCAGCAGCCCACGACTAGCGGGGGGACACAAGGAGCAGTACTTC. Its translation is CASSPRLAGGHKEQYF.

The CDR3 is CASSIGTQGNTIYF. The CDR3, as DNA: TGTGCCAGTAGTATTGGGACACAGGGAAACACCATATATTTT. This chain uses TRBV19 with TRBJ1-3; possibly TRBD1 for D (6 bases). The V end was cut by 3 bases, the J end by 4 bases, with 10 bases between. This CDR3 has 14 residues. CDR1 is LNHDA, CDR2 SQIVND, per germline (reference sequence). Looking up the rest from reference TRBV19 and TRBJ1-3 gives the full variable domain: DGGITQSPKYLFRKEGQNVTLSCEQNLNHDAMYWYRQDPGQGLRLIYYSQIVNDFQKGDIAEGYSVSREKKESFPLTVTSAQKNPTAFYLCASSIGTQGNTIYFGEGSWLTVV.

This rearrangement joins TRBV27 to TRBJ1-2, with a possible D match to TRBD1 (5 bases). This CDR3 is built from 13 residues. The V end was cut by 6 bases, the J end by 0 bases, with 8 bases between. CDR1 MNHEY and CDR2 SMNVEV come from the germline V gene (reference sequence). CDR3 in amino acids: CASRRGANYGYTF. The DNA of the CDR3 is TGTGCCAGCAGACGGGGGGCTAACTATGGCTACACCTTC.

V is TRBV7-6 and J is TRBJ2-3, with a possible D match to TRBD1 (5 bases). Trimming left V 1 base short and J 3 bases short, with 8 bases between. The CDR3 runs 14 residues. Germline V gene sequence: CDR1 SGHVS, CDR2 FNYEAQ. The CDR3, as DNA: TGTGCCAGCAGCTTAGGGGGCTGGACAGATACGCAGTATTTT. It codes for CASSLGGWTDTQYF.

This chain connects TRBV2 to TRBJ1-1, with a tentative D call TRBD1 (5 bases). The CDR3 spans 13 residues. Germline V lookup: CDR1 SNHLY, CDR2 FYNNEI. The V end was cut by 6 bases, the J end by 4 bases, with 12 bases between. The CDR3 is CASSYSGGTEAFF. Written as DNA, the CDR3 is TGTGCCAGCAGCTACTCCGGGGGCACTGAAGCTTTCTTT.

The V and J genes are TRBV5-6 and TRBJ1-5; D may be TRBD1 (6 bases). Germline lookup yields CDR1 SGHDT and CDR2 YYEEEE. V was cut by 3 bases and J by 7 bases, with 20 bases left in between. The CDR3 loop spans 16 amino acids. The CDR3 DNA follows: TGTGCCAGCAGCTCTCTAACAGGGAGTGCAGGGCAGCCCCAGCATTTT. Its translation: CASSSLTGSAGQPQHF.

This rearrangement joins TRBV2 to TRBJ2-2; a possible D gene is TRBD2 (5 bases). Germline V gives CDR1 SNHLY, CDR2 FYNNEI. Between the trimmed V and J ends, which lost 4 bases and 6 bases, there was a span of 6 bases. The CDR3 runs to 12 residues. CDR3 DNA: TGTGCCAGCAGTGTGGAGGCCGGGGAGCTGTTTTTT. Protein: CASSVEAGELFF.

To note about this clone: One junction end does not reproduce the germline sequence, and a read error may be involved. The chain recombines TRBV5-5 with TRBJ2-2, with D possibly matching TRBD1 (6 bases). The CDR3 sequence is 15 residues long. Germline V lookup: CDR1 SGHKS, CDR2 YYEKEE (reference sequence). CDR3 bases: TGTGCCAGCAGTTTGGTGGGGGCCAGCACCGGGGAGCTGTTTTTT. This codes for CASSLVGASTGELFF.

V gene TRBV9 combines with J gene TRBJ2-3; a weak D match, TRBD2 (5 bases). V lost 4 bases, J lost 4 bases, and 10 bases lay in between. Germline values: CDR1 SGDLS, CDR2 YYNGEE. This CDR3 comprises 13 residues. CDR3 bases: TGTGCCAGCAGCCTCCAGAGGGCAGATACGCAGTATTTT. This encodes CASSLQRADTQYF.

This chain links TRBV9 with TRBJ2-3, with a weak D call TRBD2 (6 bases). In germline, CDR1 is SGDLS, CDR2 YYNGEE. The CDR3 consists of 17 residues. Trimming took off 0 bases at V and 2 bases at J, with 16 bases between the two ends. CDR3 protein: CASSVGSRGSYTDTQYF. The DNA of the CDR3 is TGTGCCAGCAGCGTAGGAAGCCGGGGGTCATACACAGATACGCAGTATTTT.

CDR3 sequence reads: CASSERVQSKKLFF. The CDR3 DNA reads TGTGCCAGCAGTGAACGGGTGCAGTCTAAAAAACTGTTTTTT. The chain uses TRBV2 and TRBJ1-4; D is uncertain. Germline loops: CDR1 SNHLY, CDR2 FYNNEI. CDR3 length equals 14 residues. The V and J ends lost 2 bases and 9 bases respectively, with 13 bases between them.

V and J are TRBV7-2 and TRBJ1-3, with 11 bases matching TRBD1. Germline V gene data show CDR1 as SGHTA and CDR2 as FQGNSA. This CDR3 region has 17 residues. Trimming cost V 1 base and J 3 bases; bases outside gene matches: 5. The CDR3 nucleotides read TGTGCCAGCAGCTTAGAGGGACAGGGGGTGTATGGAAACACCATATATTTT. This translates into CASSLEGQGVYGNTIYF.

The chain combines TRBV13 with TRBJ2-7; D is ambiguous. V was trimmed by 1 base and J by 1 base, leaving 8 bases between them. Germline values: CDR1 PRHDT, CDR2 FYEKMQ (reference sequence). The CDR3 covers 14 residues. CDR3 sequence reads: CASSLDSRSYEQYF. The CDR3 nucleotides read TGTGCCAGCAGCTTAGACAGCCGATCCTACGAGCAGTACTTC.

This clone was found a few times. The chain joins TRBV7-2 to TRBJ1-5; 7 bases are a match to TRBD1. J gave up 7 bases and V 5 bases, and 8 bases lay outside the gene matches. Germline V lookup: CDR1 SGHTA, CDR2 FQGNSA. The CDR3 sequence is 14 residues long. DNA of the CDR3: TGTGCCAGCAGCCTACGACAGGGTACCCAGCCCCAGCATTTT. Translation gives CASSLRQGTQPQHF.

The rearrangement links TRBV5-6 to TRBJ2-5; D is unclear. The DNA end is a closer match to TRBJ2-7, so the J assignment may be wrong. CDR3 size: 13 residues. From germline, CDR1 is SGHDT and CDR2 YYEEEE. The CDR3 region is CASSFRPLYEQYF. DNA of the CDR3: TGTGCCAGCAGCTTCAGGCCGCTCTACGAGCAGTACTTC.

The genes are TRBV4-1 and TRBJ2-7; TRBD2 is a possible D gene (5 bases). The ends were cut back, 0 bases at V and 6 bases at J, with 18 bases in the middle. Germline lookup yields CDR1 MGHRA and CDR2 YSYEKL. The CDR3 covers 16 residues. The CDR3 nucleotides read TGCGCCAGCAGCCAAGAGTCAGTTCTCGCGGCGGGCGAGCAGTACTTC. The encoded protein is CASSQESVLAAGEQYF.

This chain links TRBV5-1 with TRBJ1-4; the match to TRBD1 covers 8 bases. The ends lost 4 bases at V and 8 bases at J; junction bases unmatched: 1. This CDR3 is built from 12 residues. Germline V gene data show CDR1 as SGHRS and CDR2 as YFSETQ. The CDR3 sequence is CASSRDREKLFF. CDR3 in DNA: TGCGCCAGCAGCCGGGACAGGGAAAAACTGTTTTTT.

J is TRBJ1-5 and V is TRBV19, with a weak D call TRBD1 (6 bases). CDR1 and CDR2 (germline): LNHDA, SQIVND (reference sequence). V was cut by 4 bases and J by 2 bases, with 15 bases left in between. The CDR3 spans 16 residues. The chain's CDR3 is CASSTTGQPRNQPQHF. The DNA for the CDR3 is TGTGCCAGTAGTACCACCGGACAGCCCCGCAATCAGCCCCAGCATTTT.

The chain employs TRBV6-5 and TRBJ1-4; D remains unclear. V was shortened by 8 bases and J by 6 bases, with 13 bases between the two germline ends. Germline V gives CDR1 MNHEY, CDR2 SVGAGI. The CDR3 is 13 residues long. The CDR3 sequence is CASAGFLYEKLFF. Here the CDR3 DNA reads TGTGCCAGCGCGGGTTTCTTGTATGAAAAACTGTTTTTT.

J is TRBJ1-1 and V is TRBV7-2; D is ambiguous. Trimming removed 5 bases at V and 5 bases at J, with 15 bases between. From germline, CDR1 is SGHTA and CDR2 FQGNSA. The CDR3 contains 14 residues. CDR3 sequence (DNA): TGTGCCAGCAGCCCCACGAAAAGAGTTACTGAAGCTTTCTTT. This gives the protein CASSPTKRVTEAFF.

The rearrangement links TRBV27 to TRBJ2-6; 12 bases fit TRBD2. V lost 4 bases and J lost 2; bases outside the gene matches: 3. The V gene's germline CDR1 is MNHEY and CDR2 SMNVEV (reference sequence). CDR3 length: 17 amino acids. The chain's CDR3 is CASSSRLAGAGANVLTF. The DNA for the CDR3 is TGTGCCAGCAGTTCGCGACTAGCGGGGGCTGGGGCCAACGTCCTGACTTTC. Full variable domain (outside the CDR3, taken from reference TRBV27 and TRBJ2-6): EAQVTQNPRYLITVTGKKLTVTCSQNMNHEYMSWYRQDPGLGLRQIYYSMNVEVTDKGDVPEGYKVSRKEKRNFPLILESPSPNQTSLYFCASSSRLAGAGANVLTFGAGSRLTVL.

The rearrangement links TRBV25-1 to TRBJ2-2; possible D gene TRBD2, 6 bases. Germline loops: CDR1 MGHDK, CDR2 SYGVNS. The CDR3 runs 15 residues. Trimming pared 3 bases from V and 4 bases from J, leaving 12 bases between. CDR3 in amino acids: CASSDREAFTGELFF. The CDR3 coding sequence is TGTGCCAGCAGTGACAGGGAGGCTTTCACCGGGGAGCTGTTTTTT.

J is TRBJ2-1 and V is TRBV29-1; 7 bases fit TRBD1. Germline CDR1 is SQVTM and CDR2 is ANQGSEA. Trimming cost V 4 bases and J 5 bases; bases outside gene matches: 8. The CDR3 consists of 14 residues. CDR3 coding DNA: TGCAGCGTTGGAGACAGGGCTCGCGACAATGAGCAGTTCTTC. Its translation is CSVGDRARDNEQFF.

This chain connects TRBV4-1 to TRBJ2-2, with 7 bases that match TRBD1. The V segment lost 4 bases and the J segment 4 bases; nucleotides outside the gene matches: 6. The CDR3 spans 15 residues. The germline gives CDR1 MGHRA, CDR2 YSYEKL. CDR3 nucleotides: TGCGCCAGCAGCCGAGCAAGGGGGCGCACCGGGGAGCTGTTTTTT. It codes for CASSRARGRTGELFF.

The sample holds a few counts of this clone. The chain employs TRBV2 and TRBJ1-1; the D gene is possibly TRBD1 (5 bases). This CDR3 has 16 amino acids. CDR1 and CDR2 (germline): SNHLY, FYNNEI. The V gene lost 3 bases and the J gene lost 0 bases, with 14 bases spanning the gap. The CDR3: CASSDLGRVMNTEAFF. The CDR3 bases are TGTGCCAGCAGTGATTTAGGCAGGGTCATGAACACTGAAGCTTTCTTT.